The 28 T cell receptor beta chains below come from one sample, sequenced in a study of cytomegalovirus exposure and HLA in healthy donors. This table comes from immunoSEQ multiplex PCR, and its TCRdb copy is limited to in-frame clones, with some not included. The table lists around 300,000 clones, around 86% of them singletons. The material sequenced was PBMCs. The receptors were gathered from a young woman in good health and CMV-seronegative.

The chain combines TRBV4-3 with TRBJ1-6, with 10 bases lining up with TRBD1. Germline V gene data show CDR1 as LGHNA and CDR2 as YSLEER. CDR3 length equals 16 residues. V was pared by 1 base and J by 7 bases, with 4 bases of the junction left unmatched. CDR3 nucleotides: TGCGCCAGCAGCCAAGCCCCGGGACAGGGGAATTCACCCCTCCACTTT. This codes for CASSQAPGQGNSPLHF.

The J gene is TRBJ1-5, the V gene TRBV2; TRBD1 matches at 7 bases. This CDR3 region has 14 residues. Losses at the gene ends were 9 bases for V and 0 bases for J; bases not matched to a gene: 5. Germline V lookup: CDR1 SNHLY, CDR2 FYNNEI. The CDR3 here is CASVGQLSNQPQHF. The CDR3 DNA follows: TGTGCCAGTGTGGGACAGCTTAGCAATCAGCCCCAGCATTTT.

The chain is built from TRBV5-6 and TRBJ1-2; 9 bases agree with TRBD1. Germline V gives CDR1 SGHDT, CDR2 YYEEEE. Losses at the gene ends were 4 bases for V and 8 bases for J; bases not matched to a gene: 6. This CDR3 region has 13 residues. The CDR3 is CASSRDRVSGYTF. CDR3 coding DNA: TGTGCCAGCAGCCGGGACAGGGTGAGCGGCTACACCTTC.

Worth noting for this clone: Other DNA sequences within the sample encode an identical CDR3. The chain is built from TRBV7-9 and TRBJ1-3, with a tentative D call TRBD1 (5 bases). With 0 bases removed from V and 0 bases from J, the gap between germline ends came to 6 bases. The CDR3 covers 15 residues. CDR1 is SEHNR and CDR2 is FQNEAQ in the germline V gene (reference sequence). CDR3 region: CASSLAGGSGNTIYF. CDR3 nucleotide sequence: TGTGCCAGCAGCTTAGCCGGGGGCTCTGGAAACACCATATATTTT.

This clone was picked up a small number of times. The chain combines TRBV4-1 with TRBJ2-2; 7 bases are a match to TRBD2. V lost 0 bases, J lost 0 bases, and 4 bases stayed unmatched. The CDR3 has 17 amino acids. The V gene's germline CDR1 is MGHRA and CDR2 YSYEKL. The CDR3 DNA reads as TGCGCCAGCAGCCAAGAATGGCTAGCGGCGAACACCGGGGAGCTGTTTTTT. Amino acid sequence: CASSQEWLAANTGELFF.

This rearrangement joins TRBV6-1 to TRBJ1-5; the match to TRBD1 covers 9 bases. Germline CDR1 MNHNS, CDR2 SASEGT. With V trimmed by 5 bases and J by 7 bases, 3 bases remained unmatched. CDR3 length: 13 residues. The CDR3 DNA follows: TGTGCCAGCAGTCGACAGGGGGTCCAGCCCCAGCATTTT. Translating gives CASSRQGVQPQHF.

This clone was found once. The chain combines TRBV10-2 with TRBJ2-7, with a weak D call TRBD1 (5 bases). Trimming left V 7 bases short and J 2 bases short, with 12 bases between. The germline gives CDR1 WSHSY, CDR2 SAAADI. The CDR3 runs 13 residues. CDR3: CASTQGKTYEQYF. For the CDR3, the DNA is TGCGCCAGCACTCAGGGAAAGACCTACGAGCAGTACTTC.

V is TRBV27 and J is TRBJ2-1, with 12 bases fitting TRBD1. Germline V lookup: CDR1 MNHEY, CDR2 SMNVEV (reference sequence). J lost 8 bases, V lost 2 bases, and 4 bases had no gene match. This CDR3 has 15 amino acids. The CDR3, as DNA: TGTGCCAGCAGTTTAGGGACAGGGGGCAGGGATGAGCAGTTCTTC. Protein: CASSLGTGGRDEQFF.

The CDR3 DNA is TGTGCCAGCAGCCCCGGGGACAGGGGAAGCACCGGGGAGCTGTTTTTT. This gives the protein CASSPGDRGSTGELFF. V and J are TRBV5-4 and TRBJ2-2; TRBD1 matches at 10 bases. The CDR3 is 16 residues long. Germline V gene lookup returns CDR1 SGHNT and CDR2 YYREEE (reference sequence). The V gene end was trimmed by 4 bases and the J gene end by 4 bases; junction bases not matched to a gene: 7.

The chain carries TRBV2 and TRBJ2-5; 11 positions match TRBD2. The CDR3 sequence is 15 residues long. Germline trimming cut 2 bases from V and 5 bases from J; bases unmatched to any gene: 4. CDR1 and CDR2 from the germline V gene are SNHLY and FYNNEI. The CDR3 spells CASSEITSGGETQYF. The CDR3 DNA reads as TGTGCCAGCAGTGAAATCACTAGCGGGGGTGAGACCCAGTACTTC.

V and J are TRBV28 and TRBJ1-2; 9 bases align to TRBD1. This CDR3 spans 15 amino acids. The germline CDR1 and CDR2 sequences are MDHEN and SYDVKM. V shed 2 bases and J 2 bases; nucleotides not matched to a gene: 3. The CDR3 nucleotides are TGTGCCAGCAGTTTAAACGGACAGGGGAACTATGGCTACACCTTC. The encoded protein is CASSLNGQGNYGYTF.

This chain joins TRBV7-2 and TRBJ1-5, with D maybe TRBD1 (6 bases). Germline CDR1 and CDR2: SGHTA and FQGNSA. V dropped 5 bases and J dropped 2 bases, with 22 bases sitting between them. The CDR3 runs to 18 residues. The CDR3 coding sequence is TGTGCCAGCAGCCGAACCGGGACATTACGTCGTGGCAATCAGCCCCAGCATTTT. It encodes CASSRTGTLRRGNQPQHF.

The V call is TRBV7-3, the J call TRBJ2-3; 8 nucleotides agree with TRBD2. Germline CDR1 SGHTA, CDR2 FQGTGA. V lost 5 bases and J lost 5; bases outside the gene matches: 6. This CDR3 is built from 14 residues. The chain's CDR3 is CASSQSGGVDTQYF. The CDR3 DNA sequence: TGTGCCAGCAGCCAAAGCGGGGGAGTAGATACGCAGTATTTT. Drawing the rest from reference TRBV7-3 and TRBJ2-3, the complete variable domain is GAGVSQTPSNKVTEKGKYVELRCDPISGHTALYWYRQSLGQGPEFLIYFQGTGAADDSGLPNDRFFAVRPEGSVSTLKIQRTERGDSAVYLCASSQSGGVDTQYFGPGTRLTVL.

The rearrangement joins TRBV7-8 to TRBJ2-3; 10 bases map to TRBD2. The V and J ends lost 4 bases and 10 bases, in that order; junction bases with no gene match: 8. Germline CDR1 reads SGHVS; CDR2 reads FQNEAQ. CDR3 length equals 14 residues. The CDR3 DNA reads TGTGCCAGCAGCTCCATTCGGAGCGGGGGGGCGCAGTATTTT. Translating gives CASSSIRSGGAQYF.

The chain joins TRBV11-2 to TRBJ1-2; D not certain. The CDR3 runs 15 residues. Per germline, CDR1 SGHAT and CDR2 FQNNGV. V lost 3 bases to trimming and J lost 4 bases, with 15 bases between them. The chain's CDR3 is CASSLMEASGYGYTF. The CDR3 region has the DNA TGTGCCAGCAGCTTGATGGAGGCATCGGGCTATGGCTACACCTTC.

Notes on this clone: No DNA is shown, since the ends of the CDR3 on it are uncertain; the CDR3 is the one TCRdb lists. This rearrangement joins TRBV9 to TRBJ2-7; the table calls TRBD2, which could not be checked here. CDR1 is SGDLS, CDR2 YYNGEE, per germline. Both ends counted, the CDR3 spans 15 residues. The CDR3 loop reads CASSVATGTSGILYF.

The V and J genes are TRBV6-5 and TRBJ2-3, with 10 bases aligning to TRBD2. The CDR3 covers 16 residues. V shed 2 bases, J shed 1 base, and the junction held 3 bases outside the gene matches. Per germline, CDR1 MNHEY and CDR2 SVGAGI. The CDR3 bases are TGTGCCAGCAGTTACGGGACTAGCGTTGGCACAGATACGCAGTATTTT. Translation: CASSYGTSVGTDTQYF.

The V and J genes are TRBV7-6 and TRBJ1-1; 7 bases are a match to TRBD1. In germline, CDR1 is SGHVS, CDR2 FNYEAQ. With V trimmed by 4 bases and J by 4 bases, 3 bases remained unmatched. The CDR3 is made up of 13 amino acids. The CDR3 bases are TGTGCCAGCAGCTCGGGACAGACCACTGAAGCTTTCTTT. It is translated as CASSSGQTTEAFF.

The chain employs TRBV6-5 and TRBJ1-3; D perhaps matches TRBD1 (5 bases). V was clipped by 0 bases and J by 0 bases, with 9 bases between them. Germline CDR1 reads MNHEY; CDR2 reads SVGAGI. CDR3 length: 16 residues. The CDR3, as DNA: TGTGCCAGCAGTTACTCATGGGGGGACTCTGGAAACACCATATATTTT. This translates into CASSYSWGDSGNTIYF.

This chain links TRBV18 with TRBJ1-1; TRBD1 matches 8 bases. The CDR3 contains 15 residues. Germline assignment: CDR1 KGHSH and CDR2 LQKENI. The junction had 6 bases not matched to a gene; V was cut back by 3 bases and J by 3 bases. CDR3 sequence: CASSPQTGDDTEAFF. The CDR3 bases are TGTGCCAGCTCACCCCAGACAGGGGATGACACTGAAGCTTTCTTT.

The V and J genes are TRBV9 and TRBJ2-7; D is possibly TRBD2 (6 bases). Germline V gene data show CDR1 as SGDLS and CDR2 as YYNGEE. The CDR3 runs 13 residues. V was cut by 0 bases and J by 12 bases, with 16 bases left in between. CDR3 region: CASSVDSRDCPYF. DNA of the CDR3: TGTGCCAGCAGCGTAGACTCTCGGGACTGTCCGTACTTC.

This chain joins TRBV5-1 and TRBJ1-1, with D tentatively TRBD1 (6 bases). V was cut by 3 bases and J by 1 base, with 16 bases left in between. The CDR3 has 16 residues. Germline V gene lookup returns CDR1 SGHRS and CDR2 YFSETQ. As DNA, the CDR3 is TGCGCCAGCAGCTCCGGGACACCAGGATGGAACACTGAAGCTTTCTTT. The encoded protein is CASSSGTPGWNTEAFF.

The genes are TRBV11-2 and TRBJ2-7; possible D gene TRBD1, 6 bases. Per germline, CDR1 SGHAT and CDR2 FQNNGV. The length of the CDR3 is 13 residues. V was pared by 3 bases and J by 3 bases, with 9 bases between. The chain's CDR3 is CASSLHRDYEQYF. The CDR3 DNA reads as TGTGCCAGCAGCTTGCACAGGGACTACGAGCAGTACTTC.

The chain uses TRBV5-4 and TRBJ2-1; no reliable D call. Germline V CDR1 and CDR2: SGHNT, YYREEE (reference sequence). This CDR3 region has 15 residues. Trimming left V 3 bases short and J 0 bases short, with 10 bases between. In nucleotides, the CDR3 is TGTGCCAGCAGCTCAATTACGAGCTCCTACAATGAGCAGTTCTTC. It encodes CASSSITSSYNEQFF.

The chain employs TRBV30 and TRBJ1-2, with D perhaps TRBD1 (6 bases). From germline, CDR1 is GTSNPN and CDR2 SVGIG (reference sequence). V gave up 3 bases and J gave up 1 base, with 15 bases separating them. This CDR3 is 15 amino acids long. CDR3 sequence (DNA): TGTGCCTGGAGGGAAACAGGGTCCCTTAACTATGGCTACACCTTC. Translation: CAWRETGSLNYGYTF.

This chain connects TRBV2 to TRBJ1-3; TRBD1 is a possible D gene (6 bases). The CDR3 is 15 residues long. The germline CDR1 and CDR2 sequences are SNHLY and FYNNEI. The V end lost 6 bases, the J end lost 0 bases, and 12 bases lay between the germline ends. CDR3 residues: CASSSETGSGNTIYF. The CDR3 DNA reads TGTGCCAGCAGCTCGGAGACAGGCTCTGGAAACACCATATATTTT.

CDR3 nucleotides: TGTGCCAGCAAACCGGGACTAGGTTACAATGAGCAGTTCTTC. Its protein is CASKPGLGYNEQFF. V usage is TRBV7-9 and J usage is TRBJ2-1, with 8 bases lining up with TRBD2. From germline, CDR1 is SEHNR and CDR2 FQNEAQ (reference sequence). The CDR3 extends over 14 amino acids. V lost 7 bases to trimming and J lost 4 bases; unmatched junction nucleotides: 6.

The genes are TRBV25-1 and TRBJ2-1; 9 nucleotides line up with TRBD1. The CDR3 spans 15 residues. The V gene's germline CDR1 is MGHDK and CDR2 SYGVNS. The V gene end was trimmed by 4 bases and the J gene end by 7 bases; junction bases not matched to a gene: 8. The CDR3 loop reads CASSAVQGAMNEQFF. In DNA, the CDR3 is TGTGCCAGCAGTGCGGTACAGGGGGCAATGAATGAGCAGTTCTTC.